The clone carrying this T cell receptor beta chain was counted at least ten times. The data belong to a study of CD8+CD57+ T cells in acquired aplastic anemia. Whoever was chosen for sequencing had shown CD8+CD57+ cell expansion by flow cytometry. With 10 bases clipped from V and 9 bases from J, the junction kept 9 bases outside the gene matches. The CDR3 consists of 12 residues. In germline, CDR1 is MRHNA, CDR2 SNTAGT. Profiling that covered TCR beta VDJ and CDR3 relied on genomic DNA as its template. In TCRdb, the reads were re-called with MiXCR into one record per CDR3 protein. Here the sample spans roughly 260,000 distinct CDR3 sequences, roughly half being singletons.

This clonotype was sampled from a human donor with aplastic anemia. Source material: sorted CD4+, CD8+, or CD8+CD57+ T cells (not recorded which) from PBMCs. V gene TRBV6-4 combines with J gene TRBJ2-1; 7 bases agree with TRBD2. DNA for the CDR3: TGTGCCATCTCACTAGCGAGTGTTGAGCAGTTCTTC. This translates into CAISLASVEQFF.